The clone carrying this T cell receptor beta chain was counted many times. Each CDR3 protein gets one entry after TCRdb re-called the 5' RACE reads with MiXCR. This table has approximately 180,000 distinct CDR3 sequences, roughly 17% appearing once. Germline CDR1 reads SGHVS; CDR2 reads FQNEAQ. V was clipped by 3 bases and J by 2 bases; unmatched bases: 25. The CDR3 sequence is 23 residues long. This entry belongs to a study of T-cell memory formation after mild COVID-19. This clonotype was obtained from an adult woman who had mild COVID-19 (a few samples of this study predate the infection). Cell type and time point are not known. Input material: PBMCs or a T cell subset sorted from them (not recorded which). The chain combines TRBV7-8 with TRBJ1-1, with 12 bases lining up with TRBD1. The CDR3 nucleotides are TGTGCCAGCAGCTTCTACTCTAACATGGGACAGGGGGCACGCCGCTCGGCAAACACTGAAGCTTTCTTT. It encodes CASSFYSNMGQGARRSANTEAFF. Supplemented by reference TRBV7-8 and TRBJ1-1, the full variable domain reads GAGVSQSPRYKVAKRGQDVALRCDPISGHVSLFWYQQALGQGPEFLTYFQNEAQLDKSGLPSDRFFAERPEGSVSTLKIQRTQQEDSAVYLCASSFYSNMGQGARRSANTEAFFGQGTRLTVV.